Following are 5 T cell receptor beta chains from one sample sequenced in a study of PD-L1 blockade in urothelial cancer. The repertoire was sequenced with immunoSEQ multiplex PCR; TCRdb's copy has only in-frame clones and lacks some. The sample lists about 71,000 clones, 85% to 90% occurring once. The sample in question was PBMCs, obtained around atezolizumab (anti-PD-L1) treatment. These receptors all come from a man between 60 and 75 years old with urothelial cancer.

The chain employs TRBV5-1 and TRBJ2-5; the match to TRBD2 covers 10 bases. The CDR3 spans 16 residues. In germline, CDR1 is SGHRS, CDR2 YFSETQ. The trim removed 0 bases at V and 2 bases at J, leaving 4 bases unmatched. The CDR3 nucleotides are TGCGCCAGCAGCTTGGGCGCTAGCGGGGGTCAAGAGACCCAGTACTTC. Translation: CASSLGASGGQETQYF.

Points on this clone: The sample holds other DNA sequences that translate to the same CDR3. V gene TRBV6-5 combines with J gene TRBJ2-3; tentatively, D is TRBD1 (5 bases). The V end lost 2 bases, the J end lost 1 base, and 7 bases lay between the germline ends. This CDR3 has 14 amino acids. Germline values: CDR1 MNHEY, CDR2 SVGAGI. The CDR3 DNA is TGTGCCAGCAGTTACAGGGGCGGCACAGATACGCAGTATTTT. Its translation is CASSYRGGTDTQYF.

The chain recombines TRBV5-5 with TRBJ2-7, with TRBD2 as a possible D gene (5 bases). V was trimmed by 0 bases and J by 6 bases, leaving 7 bases between them. The V gene's germline CDR1 is SGHKS and CDR2 YYEKEE (reference sequence). This CDR3 has 12 amino acids. The CDR3 here is CASSLASREQYF. The CDR3 coding sequence is TGTGCCAGCAGCTTGGCTAGCCGCGAGCAGTACTTC.

This chain links TRBV19 with TRBJ1-1; 7 bases are shared with TRBD1. CDR1 and CDR2 (germline): LNHDA, SQIVND (reference sequence). CDR3 size: 13 residues. Trimming cost V 5 bases and J 5 bases; bases outside gene matches: 5. CDR3 DNA: TGTGCCAGTAGTGCGACAGGGATTACTGAAGCTTTCTTT. As protein: CASSATGITEAFF.

This clone is a singleton in its sample. This chain connects TRBV25-1 to TRBJ2-5; the D is unclear. The CDR3 totals 14 residues. Between the trimmed V and J ends, which lost 4 bases and 0 bases, there was a span of 9 bases. CDR1 and CDR2 (germline): MGHDK, SYGVNS. The CDR3 region has the DNA TGTGCCAGCAGTGTGAGGCAGAACCAAGAGACCCAGTACTTC. It specifies CASSVRQNQETQYF.